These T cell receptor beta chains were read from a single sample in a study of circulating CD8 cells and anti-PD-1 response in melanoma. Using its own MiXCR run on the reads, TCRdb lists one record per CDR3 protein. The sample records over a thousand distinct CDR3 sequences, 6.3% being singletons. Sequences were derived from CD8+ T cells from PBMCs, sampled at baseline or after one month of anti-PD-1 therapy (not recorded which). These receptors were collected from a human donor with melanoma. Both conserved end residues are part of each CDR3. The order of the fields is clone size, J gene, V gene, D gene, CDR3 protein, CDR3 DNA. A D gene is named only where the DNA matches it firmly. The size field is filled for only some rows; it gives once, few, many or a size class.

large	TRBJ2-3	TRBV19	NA	CASSISPASTDTQYF	TGTGCCAGTAGTATATCCCCAGCTAGCACAGATACGCAGTATTTT
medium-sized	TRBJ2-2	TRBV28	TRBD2	CASSWGLGGDTGELFF	TGTGCCAGCAGTTGGGGACTAGGAGGGGACACCGGGGAGCTGTTTTTT
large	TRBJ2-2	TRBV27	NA	CASSFSLGSTGELFF	TGTGCCAGCAGTTTCTCCCTAGGTAGCACCGGGGAGCTGTTTTTT
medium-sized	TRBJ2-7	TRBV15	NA	CATQLYEQYF	TGTGCCACTCAACTGTACGAGCAGTACTTC
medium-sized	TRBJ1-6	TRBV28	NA	CASSLLPQDNSPLHF	TGTGCCAGCAGTTTACTCCCACAAGATAATTCACCCCTCCACTTT
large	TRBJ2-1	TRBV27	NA	CASSLLGPDEQFF	TGTGCCAGCAGTTTGCTGGGCCCAGATGAGCAGTTCTTC
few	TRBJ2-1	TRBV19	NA	CASTPGPGGNEQFF	TGTGCCAGTACCCCGGGGCCTGGGGGCAATGAGCAGTTCTTC
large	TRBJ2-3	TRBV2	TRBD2	CASSSLAGEVDTQYF	TGTGCCAGCAGCTCACTAGCGGGAGAAGTTGATACGCAGTATTTT
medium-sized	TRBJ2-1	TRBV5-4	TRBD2	CASSLKRESYNEQFF	TGTGCCAGCAGCTTGAAGCGGGAGTCCTACAATGAGCAGTTCTTC
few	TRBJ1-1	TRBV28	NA	CASSSSFGVNTEAFF	TGTGCCAGCAGCTCCTCTTTCGGGGTGAACACTGAAGCTTTCTTT
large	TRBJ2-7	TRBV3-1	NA	CASSPLTLPGSYEQYF	TGTGCCAGCAGCCCCTTGACCCTCCCGGGGTCCTACGAGCAGTACTTC
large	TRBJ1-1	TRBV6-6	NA	CASSYSDLVGAFF	TGTGCCAGCAGTTACTCGGACCTGGTCGGGGCTTTCTTT
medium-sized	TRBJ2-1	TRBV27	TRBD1	CASSSLRGTAYNEQFF	TGTGCCAGCAGTTCGCTCCGAGGGACAGCCTACAATGAGCAGTTCTTC
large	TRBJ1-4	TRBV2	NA	CASTGYEKLFF	TGTGCCAGCACCGGGTACGAAAAACTGTTTTTT
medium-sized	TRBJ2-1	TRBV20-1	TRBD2	CSAPAASGDNEQFF	TGCAGTGCTCCTGCCGCTAGCGGGGACAATGAGCAGTTCTTC
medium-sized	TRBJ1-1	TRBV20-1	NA	CSAHPPRNTEAFF	TGCAGTGCTCACCCGCCCAGGAACACTGAAGCTTTCTTT
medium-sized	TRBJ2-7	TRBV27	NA	CASSLGYNSYEQYF	TGTGCCAGCAGTTTAGGATACAACTCCTACGAGCAGTACTTC
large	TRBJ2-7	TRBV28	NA	CASSFDGASSSYEQYF	TGTGCCAGCAGTTTCGATGGGGCCAGCAGCTCCTACGAGCAGTACTTC
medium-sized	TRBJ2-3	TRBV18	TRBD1	CASSPPLGGTGGTDTQYF	TGTGCCAGCTCACCACCCTTAGGAGGGACAGGGGGCACAGATACGCAGTATTTT
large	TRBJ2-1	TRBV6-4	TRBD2	CASSEASGGDSLFF	TGTGCCAGCAGTGAGGCTAGCGGGGGGGATAGCCTGTTCTTC
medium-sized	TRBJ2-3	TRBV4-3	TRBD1	CASSSFGQGRDTQYF	TGCGCCAGCAGCTCCTTCGGACAGGGGAGAGATACGCAGTATTTT
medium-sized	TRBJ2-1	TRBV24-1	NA	CATSPTASFEQFF	TGTGCCACCAGCCCGACAGCCAGCTTTGAGCAGTTCTTC
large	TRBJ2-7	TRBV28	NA	CASKLTGEQYF	TGTGCCAGCAAACTTACGGGCGAGCAGTACTTC
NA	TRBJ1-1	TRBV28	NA	CASTLRGYYPEAFF	TGTGCCAGCACGCTTCGGGGGTACTACCCTGAAGCTTTCTTT
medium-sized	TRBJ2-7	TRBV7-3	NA	CASSLNQEGEQYF	TGTGCCAGCAGCTTAAATCAGGAGGGCGAGCAGTACTTC
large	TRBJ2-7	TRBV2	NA	CASSEESGIGYEQYF	TGTGCCAGCAGTGAAGAATCCGGGATCGGCTACGAGCAGTACTTC